The next 5 T cell receptor beta chains were all read from a single sample in a study of blood T cell repertoires in COVID-19. Method: immunoSEQ multiplex PCR; TCRdb's copy keeps in-frame clones and lacks some. The sample holds around 220,000 clones; 75% to 95% are singletons and the top ten take around 1.8%. Sequencing used PBMCs or T cells enriched from blood (not recorded which). All receptors come from a woman aged 18-29 years who had recovered from COVID-19.

This rearrangement joins TRBV24-1 to TRBJ2-2; D might be TRBD2 (6 bases). With 3 bases removed from V and 3 bases from J, the gap between germline ends came to 7 bases. Germline values: CDR1 KGHDR, CDR2 SFDVKD. This CDR3 has 14 residues. The CDR3 DNA sequence: TGTGCCACCAGTGATGGGGGGTACACCGGGGAGCTGTTTTTT. Amino acid sequence: CATSDGGYTGELFF.

This clone was recorded only once. The rearrangement joins TRBV2 to TRBJ2-1; 8 bases align to TRBD2. The junction had 12 bases not matched to a gene; V was cut back by 5 bases and J by 9 bases. The CDR3 length is 15 residues. CDR1 and CDR2 from the germline V gene are SNHLY and FYNNEI. CDR3 sequence reads: CASSPSGRITSEQFF. The DNA of the CDR3 is TGTGCCAGCAGTCCAAGCGGGAGAATCACCAGTGAGCAGTTCTTC.

The chain has TRBV27 and TRBJ1-6; possibly TRBD1 for D (5 bases). Germline values: CDR1 MNHEY, CDR2 SMNVEV (reference sequence). Trimming removed 5 bases at V and 9 bases at J, with 14 bases between. CDR3 length: 14 amino acids. The CDR3 nucleotides are TGTGCCAGCAGTCTCAGGGTCTCCGGTTCACCCCTCCACTTT. Translation: CASSLRVSGSPLHF.

This chain joins TRBV9 and TRBJ2-1; D is possibly TRBD2 (6 bases). Germline lookup yields CDR1 SGDLS and CDR2 YYNGEE. The CDR3 has 15 amino acids. V shed 3 bases and J shed 0 bases, with 10 bases lying between them. CDR3 DNA sequence: TGTGCCAGCAGCGGAACCGGGAGCTCCTACAATGAGCAGTTCTTC. It yields the protein CASSGTGSSYNEQFF.

The CDR3 loop is CASSRSTAQSGRAGELFF. The CDR3 DNA sequence: TGCGCCAGCAGCCGGTCAACCGCACAGAGCGGGAGGGCCGGGGAGCTGTTTTTT. The V gene is TRBV4-1, the J gene TRBJ2-2; 10 nucleotides agree with TRBD2. The CDR3 spans 18 residues. Trimming cost V 4 bases and J 6 bases; bases outside gene matches: 14. The germline V gene encodes CDR1 MGHRA and CDR2 YSYEKL.